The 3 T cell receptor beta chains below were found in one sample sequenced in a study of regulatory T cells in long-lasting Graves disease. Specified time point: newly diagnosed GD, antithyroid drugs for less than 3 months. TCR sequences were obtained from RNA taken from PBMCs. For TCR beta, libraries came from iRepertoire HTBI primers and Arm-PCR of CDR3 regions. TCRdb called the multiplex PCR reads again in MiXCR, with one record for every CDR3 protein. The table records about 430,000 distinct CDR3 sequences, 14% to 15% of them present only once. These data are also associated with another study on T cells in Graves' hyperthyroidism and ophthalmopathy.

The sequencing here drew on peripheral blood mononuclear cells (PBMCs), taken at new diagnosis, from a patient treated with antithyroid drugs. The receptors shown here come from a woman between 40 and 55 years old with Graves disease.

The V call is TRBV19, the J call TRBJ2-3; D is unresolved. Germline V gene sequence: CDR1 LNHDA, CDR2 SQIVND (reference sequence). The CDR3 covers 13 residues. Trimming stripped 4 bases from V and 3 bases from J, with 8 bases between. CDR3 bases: TGTGCCAGTAGTACCATACCGACAGATACGCAGTATTTT. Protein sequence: CASSTIPTDTQYF.

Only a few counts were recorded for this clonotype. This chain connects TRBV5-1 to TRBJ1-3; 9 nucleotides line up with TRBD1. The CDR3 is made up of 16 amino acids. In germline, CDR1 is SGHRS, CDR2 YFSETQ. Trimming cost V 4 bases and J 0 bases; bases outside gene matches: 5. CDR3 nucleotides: TGCGCCAGCAGCCAAGGACAGGGGTCCTCTGGAAACACCATATATTTT. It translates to CASSQGQGSSGNTIYF.

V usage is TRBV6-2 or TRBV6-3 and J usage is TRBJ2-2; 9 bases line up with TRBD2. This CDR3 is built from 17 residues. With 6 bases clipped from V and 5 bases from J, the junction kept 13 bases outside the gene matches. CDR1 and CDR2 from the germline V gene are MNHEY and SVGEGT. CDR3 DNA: TGTGCCAGCAGCCCGTTTTTGGCGGGAGGGGTAACCGGGGAGCTGTTTTTT. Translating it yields CASSPFLAGGVTGELFF.